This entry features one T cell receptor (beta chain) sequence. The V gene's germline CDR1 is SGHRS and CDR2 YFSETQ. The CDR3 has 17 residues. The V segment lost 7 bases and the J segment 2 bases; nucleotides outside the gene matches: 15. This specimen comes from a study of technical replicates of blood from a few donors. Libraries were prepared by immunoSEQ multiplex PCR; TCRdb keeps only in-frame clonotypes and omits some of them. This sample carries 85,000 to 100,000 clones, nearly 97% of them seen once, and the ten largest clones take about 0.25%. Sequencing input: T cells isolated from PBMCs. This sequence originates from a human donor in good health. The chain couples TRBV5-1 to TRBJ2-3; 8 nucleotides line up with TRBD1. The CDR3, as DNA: TGCGCCAGCGGACTCAGGGGGCCCGATTACTACACAGATACGCAGTATTTT. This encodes CASGLRGPDYYTDTQYF. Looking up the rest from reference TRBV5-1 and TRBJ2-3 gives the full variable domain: KAGVTQTPRYLIKTRGQQVTLSCSPISGHRSVSWYQQTPGQGLQFLFEYFSETQRNKGNFPGRFSGRQFSNSRSEMNVSTLELGDSALYLCASGLRGPDYYTDTQYFGPGTRLTVL.